The source of this T cell receptor (beta chain) is a study of cytomegalovirus exposure and HLA in healthy donors. Study summary: Around 80 million unique TCRs from HLA-typed donors were held in an early data release. General observations from the study: In terms of immune exposure information, only CMV serostatus was available. Later analysis placed DRB1 highest and HLA-C lowest in TCR association rates, which differed by HLA locus.

PCR involved 60 Vbeta and 13 Jbeta primers. Profiling relied on immunoSEQ multiplex PCR, and the TCRdb table lists in-frame clones only, not all of them. The data show about 170,000 clones, 80% to 90% seen once. Turning to this clone: The antigen is undetermined.

The germline CDR1 and CDR2 sequences are KGHSH and LQKENI. V shed 4 bases and J shed 0 bases, with 10 bases lying between them. This CDR3 contains 15 residues. The genes are TRBV18 and TRBJ1-5; D is perhaps TRBD1 (5 bases). The sample consisted of PBMCs. The sequence derives from a woman younger than 30 in good health and CMV-seronegative. The CDR3 loop reads CASSLNQGSNQPQHF. The CDR3 bases are TGTGCCAGCTCACTAAACCAGGGTAGCAATCAGCCCCAGCATTTT.